This T cell receptor (beta chain) was recorded in a study of blood T cell repertoires in COVID-19 (dated by TCRdb to about 2020). In the study overall: The collaborator samples originated in the United States, Italy and Spain and spanned the acute and convalescent phases of COVID-19. The prospective study material was composed of cDNA or gDNA derived from T cells, B-cell-depleted T cells, or PBMCs. The dataset comprised deeply sampled blood TCRbeta repertoires from subjects exposed to, actively infected with, or recovered from COVID-19. The repertoires were made available in a free public database intended to serve as a resource for research on the immune response to SARS-CoV-2. The samples were drawn from the first 160 participants of the ongoing ImmuneRACE study and from under 1,500 subjects provided by 6 global collaborators. The sample metadata nearly always contained a de-identified subject ID, COVID-19 status, age in years and sex. Where HLA class I and class II types were available, the types were taken from metadata supplied by the sample provider, not from assay-based typing.

The CDR1 and CDR2 encoded by the germline V gene are SNHLY and FYNNEI. Trimming removed 6 bases from V and 1 base from J; the gene matches leave 5 bases unexplained. Measured from the cysteine to the phenylalanine, the CDR3 is 14 residues long. Of all the DNA, just the CDR3 is kept, 42 bases in frame from base 1. Collaborating institutions collected whole blood in K2EDTA tubes following their own protocols. For TCRbeta analysis, collaborators shipped samples as frozen whole blood, isolated PBMCs, or DNA extracted from either of those sample types. A remark on this clone: There is no known antigen for this receptor. Base qualities are not provided; no much larger clone lies one nucleotide away.

TCRbeta CDR3 regions were amplified from genomic DNA by means of the immunoSEQ Assay, a bias-controlled multiplex PCR. In the paper's pipeline: Within the assay, amplification of reference gene primers was used to estimate how many nucleated cells each sample contained. Sequence reads were collapsed and filtered to measure the absolute abundance of every unique TCRbeta CDR3 rearrangement. For each sample, productive Simpson clonality was calculated as the square root of Simpson's diversity index over productive rearrangements. As stored in TCRdb, this immuneACCESS dataset retains in-frame rearrangements with V and J assigned. A fraction of the clones does not appear; measured against another copy, unresolved V genes explain less than half of the discrepancy, and the remainder lacks a known reason. V and J calls and clone size are those listed in that table; D and trimming were worked out from the DNA. The sample yields 100,000 to 150,000 clones; about 80% were counted once. The ten largest clones take up less than 20% of the sample.

Findings and caveats that apply to the study as a whole: The quantity of clinical and demographic metadata differed by source and by participant and was supplied without curation.

The receptor was derived from a woman in her 50s with acute or convalescent COVID-19. Recombination connected TRBV2 to TRBJ1-1; 7 central nucleotides agree with TRBD1. The sample comprised peripheral blood. Here is the DNA: TGTGCCAGCAGAACCGACAGGGCGAACACTGAAGCTTTCTTT. It encodes CASRTDRANTEAFF.